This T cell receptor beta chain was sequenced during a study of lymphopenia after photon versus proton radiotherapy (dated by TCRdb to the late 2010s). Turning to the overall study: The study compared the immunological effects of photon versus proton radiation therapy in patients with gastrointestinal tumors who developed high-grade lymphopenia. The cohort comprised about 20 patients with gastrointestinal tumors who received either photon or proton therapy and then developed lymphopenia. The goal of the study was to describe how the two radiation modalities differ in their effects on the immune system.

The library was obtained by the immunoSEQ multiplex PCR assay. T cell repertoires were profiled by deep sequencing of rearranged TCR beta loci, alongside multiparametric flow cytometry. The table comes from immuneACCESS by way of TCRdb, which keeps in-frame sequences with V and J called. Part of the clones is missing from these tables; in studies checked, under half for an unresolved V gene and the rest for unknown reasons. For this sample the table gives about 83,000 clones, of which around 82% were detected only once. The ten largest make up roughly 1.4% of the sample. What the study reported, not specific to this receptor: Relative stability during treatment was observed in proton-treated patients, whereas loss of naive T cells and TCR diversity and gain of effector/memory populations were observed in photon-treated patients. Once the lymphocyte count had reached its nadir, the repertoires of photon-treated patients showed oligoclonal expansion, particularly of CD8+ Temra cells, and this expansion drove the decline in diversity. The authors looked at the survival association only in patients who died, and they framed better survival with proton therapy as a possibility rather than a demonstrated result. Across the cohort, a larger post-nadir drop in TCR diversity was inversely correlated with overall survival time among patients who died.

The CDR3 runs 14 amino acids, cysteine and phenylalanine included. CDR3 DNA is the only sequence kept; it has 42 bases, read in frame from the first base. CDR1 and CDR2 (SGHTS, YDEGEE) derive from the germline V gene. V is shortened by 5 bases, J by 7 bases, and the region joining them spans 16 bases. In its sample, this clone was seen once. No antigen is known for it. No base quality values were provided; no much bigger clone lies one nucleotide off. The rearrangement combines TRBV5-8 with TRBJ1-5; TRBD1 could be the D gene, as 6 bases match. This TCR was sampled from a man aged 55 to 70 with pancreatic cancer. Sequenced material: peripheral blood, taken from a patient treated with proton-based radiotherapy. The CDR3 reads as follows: CASRNRAGEQPQHF. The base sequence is TGTGCCAGCAGAAACCGGGCAGGGGAACAGCCCCAGCATTTT.